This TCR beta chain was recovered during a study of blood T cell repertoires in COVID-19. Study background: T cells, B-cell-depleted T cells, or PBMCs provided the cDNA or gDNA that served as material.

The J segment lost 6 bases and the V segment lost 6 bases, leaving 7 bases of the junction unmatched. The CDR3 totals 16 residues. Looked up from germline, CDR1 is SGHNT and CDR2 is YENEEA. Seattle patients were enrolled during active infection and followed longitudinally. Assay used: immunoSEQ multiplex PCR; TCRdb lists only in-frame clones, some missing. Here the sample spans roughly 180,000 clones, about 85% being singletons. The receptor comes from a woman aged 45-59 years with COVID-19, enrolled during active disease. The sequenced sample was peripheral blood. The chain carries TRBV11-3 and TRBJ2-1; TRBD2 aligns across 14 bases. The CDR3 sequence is CASSPPGLAGANEQFF. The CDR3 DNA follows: TGTGCCAGCAGTCCTCCGGGACTAGCGGGGGCCAATGAGCAGTTCTTC.